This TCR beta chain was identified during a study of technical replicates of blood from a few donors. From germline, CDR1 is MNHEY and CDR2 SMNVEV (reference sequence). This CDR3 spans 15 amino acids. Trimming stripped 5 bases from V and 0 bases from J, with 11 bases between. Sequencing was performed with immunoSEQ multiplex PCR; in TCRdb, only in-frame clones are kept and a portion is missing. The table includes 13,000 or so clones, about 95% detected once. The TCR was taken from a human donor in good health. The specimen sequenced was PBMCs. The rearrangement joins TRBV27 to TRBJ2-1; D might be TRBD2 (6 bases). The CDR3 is CASSPSVNSYNEQFF. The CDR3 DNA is TGTGCCAGCAGTCCTAGCGTAAACTCCTACAATGAGCAGTTCTTC.